This TCR beta chain derives from a study of shared clonotypes between healthy human individuals. As for the study in general: Plates per donor: three CD4 naive, three CD4 memory, two CD8 naive, one CD8 memory.

Positive CCR7 selection of CD45RO-negative cells yielded the naive CD8 cells, and terminally differentiated effector memory CD45RA+ cells were excluded. Splitting of each subset's genomic DNA was done evenly across several immunoSEQ plates. Sorted-subset replicate PCRs used 200 ng of genomic DNA. This amount corresponded to approximately 30,000 T cell genomes. How the authors handled the data: Quality scores were absent from the junction-only immunoSEQ sequences, so filtering differed. Data came from immunoSEQ multiplex PCR; TCRdb stores just in-frame clones and leaves some out. V and J calls plus clone size are reproduced from that table; the DNA served to infer D and trimming. The sample lists some 2.1 million clones, less than 95% occurring once. This receptor was taken from a young man in good health. Input material: naive CD8+ T cells sorted from blood.

The CDR3 sequence is CASSSHAENRGGNEQFF. The DNA for the CDR3 is TGTGCCAGCAGCTCCCACGCCGAAAACCGAGGGGGCAATGAGCAGTTCTTC. The chain joins TRBV13 to TRBJ2-1, with a possible D match to TRBD1 (6 bases). V lost 4 bases and J lost 6, with 22 bases in between. The CDR3 sequence is 17 residues long. From germline, CDR1 is PRHDT and CDR2 FYEKMQ (reference sequence).